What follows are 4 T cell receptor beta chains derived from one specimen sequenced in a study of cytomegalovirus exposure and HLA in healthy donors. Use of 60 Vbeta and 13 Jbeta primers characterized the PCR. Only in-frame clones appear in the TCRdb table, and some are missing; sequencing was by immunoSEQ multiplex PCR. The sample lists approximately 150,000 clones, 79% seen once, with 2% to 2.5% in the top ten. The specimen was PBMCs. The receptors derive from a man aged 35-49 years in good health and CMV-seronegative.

In DNA, the CDR3 is TGTGCCAGCGGGACAGGGACCCTCGAGCAGTACTTC. Translation: CASGTGTLEQYF. The chain has TRBV9 and TRBJ2-7, with 9 bases aligning to TRBD1. V was pared by 7 bases and J by 6 bases, with 5 bases of the junction left unmatched. Per germline, CDR1 SGDLS and CDR2 YYNGEE. This CDR3 has 12 residues.

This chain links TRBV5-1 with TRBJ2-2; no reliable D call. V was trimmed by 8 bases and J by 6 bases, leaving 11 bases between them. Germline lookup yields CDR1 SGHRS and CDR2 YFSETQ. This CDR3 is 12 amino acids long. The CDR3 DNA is TGCGCCAGTCAACTGGCGGCCGGGGAGCTGTTTTTT. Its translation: CASQLAAGELFF. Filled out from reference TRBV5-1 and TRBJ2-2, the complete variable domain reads KAGVTQTPRYLIKTRGQQVTLSCSPISGHRSVSWYQQTPGQGLQFLFEYFSETQRNKGNFPGRFSGRQFSNSRSEMNVSTLELGDSALYLCASQLAAGELFFGEGSRLTVL.

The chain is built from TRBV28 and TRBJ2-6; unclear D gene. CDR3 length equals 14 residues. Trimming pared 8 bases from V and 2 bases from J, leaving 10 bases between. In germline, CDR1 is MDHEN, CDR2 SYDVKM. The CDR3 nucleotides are TGTGCCAGCCAAGACATTGCTGGGGCCAACGTCCTGACTTTC. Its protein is CASQDIAGANVLTF.

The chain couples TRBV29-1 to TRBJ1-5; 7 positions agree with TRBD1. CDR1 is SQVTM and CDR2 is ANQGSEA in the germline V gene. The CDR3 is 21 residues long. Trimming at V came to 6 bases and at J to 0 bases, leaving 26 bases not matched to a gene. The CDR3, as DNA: TGCAGCGTCCCAAAACCCTCCCCTACAAGGAGAGGGACAGATAGCAATCAGCCCCAGCATTTT. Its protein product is CSVPKPSPTRRGTDSNQPQHF.